Each of the 20 T cell receptor beta chains below was sequenced from the same sample in a study of blood T cell repertoires in COVID-19. Only in-frame clones appear in the TCRdb table, and some are missing; sequencing was by immunoSEQ multiplex PCR. The sample lists about 320,000 clones, roughly 82% seen once, with 1.5% to 2% in the top ten. Sequencing used peripheral blood. The receptors here all came from a woman between 45 and 60 years old with acute or convalescent COVID-19.

This rearrangement joins TRBV4-2 to TRBJ2-1; D unclear. CDR3 length equals 13 residues. Germline loops: CDR1 LGHNA, CDR2 YNFKEQ. Trimming removed 4 bases at V and 4 bases at J, with 8 bases between. The CDR3, as DNA: TGTGCCAGCAGCCGTCAAGAGTACAATGAGCAGTTCTTC. It codes for CASSRQEYNEQFF.

The V gene is TRBV5-1, the J gene TRBJ2-6; D uncertain. The CDR3 is made up of 14 amino acids. In germline, CDR1 is SGHRS, CDR2 YFSETQ. Deletions cut 5 bases from V and 2 bases from J, with 8 bases between. DNA of the CDR3: TGCGCCAGCAGTCCGGTTGCTGGGGCCAACGTCCTGACTTTC. Amino acids: CASSPVAGANVLTF.

The chain links TRBV5-1 to TRBJ1-6; D gene unclear. The CDR3 sequence is 13 residues long. Between the trimmed V and J ends, which lost 1 base and 6 bases, there was a span of 5 bases. Per germline, CDR1 SGHRS and CDR2 YFSETQ. The CDR3 nucleotides read TGCGCCAGCAGCTTGATCAGTAATTCACCCCTCCACTTT. Translation gives CASSLISNSPLHF.

The chain links TRBV5-6 to TRBJ1-2; 8 bases are a match to TRBD1. This CDR3 contains 17 residues. The junction had 14 bases not matched to a gene; V was cut back by 1 base and J by 6 bases. Germline CDR1 and CDR2: SGHDT and YYEEEE. CDR3 in DNA: TGTGCCAGCAGCTTGTTGGGGACCCGGGGACAGGTGAATGGCTACACCTTC. Translated, it gives CASSLLGTRGQVNGYTF.

The CDR3 loop is CASSEYRTPNEQFF. The CDR3, as DNA: TGTGCCAGCAGTGAATACCGGACTCCCAATGAGCAGTTCTTC. V and J are TRBV25-1 and TRBJ2-1; D is perhaps TRBD2 (5 bases). V lost 0 bases and J lost 6, with 9 bases in between. Germline CDR1 and CDR2: MGHDK and SYGVNS. This CDR3 comprises 14 residues. Complete variable domain (other parts from reference TRBV25-1 and TRBJ2-1): EADIYQTPRYLVIGTGKKITLECSQTMGHDKMYWYQQDPGMELHLIHYSYGVNSTEKGDLSSESTVSRIRTEHFPLTLESARPSHTSQYLCASSEYRTPNEQFFGPGTRLTVL.

The V call is TRBV7-9, the J call TRBJ1-2; D unclear. Germline V CDR1 and CDR2: SEHNR, FQNEAQ (reference sequence). V gave up 0 bases and J gave up 8 bases, with 7 bases separating them. This CDR3 has 12 amino acids. The CDR3 region has the DNA TGTGCCAGCAGCTTAGCGGGAGCGGGCTACACCTTC. This gives the protein CASSLAGAGYTF. The full variable domain, completed using reference TRBV7-9 and TRBJ1-2, is DTGVSQNPRHKITKRGQNVTFRCDPISEHNRLYWYRQTLGQGPEFLTYFQNEAQLEKSRLLSDRFSAERPKGSFSTLEIQRTEQGDSAMYLCASSLAGAGYTFGSGTRLTVV.

The chain recombines TRBV29-1 with TRBJ2-7; 8 bases are a match to TRBD2. J gave up 4 bases and V 4 bases, and 6 bases lay outside the gene matches. The length of the CDR3 is 13 residues. Looked up from germline, CDR1 is SQVTM and CDR2 is ANQGSEA. The CDR3 coding sequence is TGCAGCGTTGGGGGTAGCGGGAAGTACGAGCAGTACTTC. Its translation: CSVGGSGKYEQYF.

The chain couples TRBV7-8 to TRBJ1-2, with D possibly TRBD1 on 5 matching bases. The germline CDR1 and CDR2 sequences are SGHVS and FQNEAQ. With 5 bases removed from V and 7 bases from J, the gap between germline ends came to 14 bases. The CDR3 has 13 amino acids. This chain's CDR3 is CASSRDSASGYTF. The CDR3 DNA reads TGTGCCAGCAGCCGAGACAGTGCGAGTGGCTACACCTTC.

J is TRBJ2-3 and V is TRBV29-1, with 9 bases identical to TRBD2. Germline V gene data show CDR1 as SQVTM and CDR2 as ANQGSEA. The CDR3 sequence is 15 residues long. The trim removed 7 bases at V and 0 bases at J, leaving 8 bases unmatched. The CDR3 is CSGGPTSGSTDTQYF. CDR3 nucleotides: TGCAGCGGCGGACCTACTAGCGGGAGCACAGATACGCAGTATTTT.

The chain links TRBV7-3 to TRBJ2-1; 9 bases are shared with TRBD2. The junction had 13 bases not matched to a gene; V was cut back by 4 bases and J by 12 bases. The CDR3 has 15 residues. Germline assignment: CDR1 SGHTA and CDR2 FQGTGA. In nucleotides, the CDR3 is TGTGCCAGCAGCTCGCCCGGGACTAGCTTCCTATGGCAGTTCTTC. Amino acids: CASSSPGTSFLWQFF.

The rearrangement links TRBV5-1 to TRBJ1-1; 12 bases agree with TRBD1. This CDR3 spans 14 amino acids. J gave up 8 bases and V 3 bases, and 5 bases lay outside the gene matches. Per germline, CDR1 SGHRS and CDR2 YFSETQ. CDR3 region: CASSYRDRGREAFF. The CDR3 DNA follows: TGCGCCAGCAGCTATAGGGACAGGGGGCGGGAAGCTTTCTTT.

The V gene is TRBV5-1, the J gene TRBJ2-1, with 11 bases fitting TRBD1. This CDR3 has 16 amino acids. Germline V lookup: CDR1 SGHRS, CDR2 YFSETQ. J lost 7 bases, V lost 4 bases, and 10 bases had no gene match. The CDR3 DNA follows: TGCGCCAGCAGCCAAGGCGGGACAGGGGGTGGGAATGAGCAGTTCTTC. Its protein is CASSQGGTGGGNEQFF.

This clone appeared once. J is TRBJ2-7 and V is TRBV5-7; D is unclear. TRBV5-7 is annotated as an ORF whose role is uncertain. The CDR3 contains 17 residues. The V gene lost 0 bases and the J gene lost 5 bases, with 21 bases spanning the gap. The CDR3 here is CASSLANMAPLLNEQYF. The CDR3 DNA follows: TGTGCCAGCAGCTTGGCCAATATGGCACCTTTGTTGAACGAGCAGTACTTC.

The rearrangement joins TRBV19 to TRBJ2-1; no clear D. CDR1 and CDR2 from the germline V gene are LNHDA and SQIVND (reference sequence). Deletions cut 2 bases from V and 3 bases from J, with 8 bases between. This CDR3 comprises 14 residues. The chain's CDR3 is CASSIPRYYNEQFF. The CDR3 DNA reads TGTGCCAGTAGTATACCCAGATACTACAATGAGCAGTTCTTC.

The chain carries TRBV6-6 and TRBJ1-5, with TRBD1 matching 8 bases. The germline V gene encodes CDR1 MNHNY and CDR2 SVGAGI (reference sequence). The CDR3 length is 16 residues. The junction had 4 bases not matched to a gene; V was cut back by 2 bases and J by 1 base. In DNA, the CDR3 is TGTGCCAGCAGTTACGGCCAGGGGGCAAGCAATCAGCCCCAGCATTTT. Translated, it gives CASSYGQGASNQPQHF.

This chain joins TRBV7-8 and TRBJ2-7, with 13 bases fitting TRBD2. The germline gives CDR1 SGHVS, CDR2 FQNEAQ. V lost 5 bases, J lost 7 bases, and 5 bases stayed unmatched. CDR3 size: 14 residues. In DNA form, the CDR3 reads TGTGCCAGCAGCCGACTAGCGGGAGGAAGGGAGCAGTACTTC. Protein product: CASSRLAGGREQYF.

This chain links TRBV2 with TRBJ1-1; no definite D call. V shed 9 bases and J shed 1 base, with 9 bases lying between them. The CDR3 has 12 amino acids. Germline loops: CDR1 SNHLY, CDR2 FYNNEI. The CDR3, as DNA: TGTGCCAGACTTGAGGAGAACACTGAAGCTTTCTTT. Protein: CARLEENTEAFF.

Note on this clone: Other nucleotide sequences from this sample produce the same CDR3. The genes are TRBV2 and TRBJ1-2; 7 nucleotides align to TRBD1. Per the germline V gene, CDR1 is SNHLY and CDR2 is FYNNEI. This CDR3 has 14 amino acids. V was pared by 3 bases and J by 3 bases, with 4 bases of the junction left unmatched. The DNA for the CDR3 is TGTGCCAGCAGTGAGGAACAGGGGTACTATGGCTACACCTTC. This gives the protein CASSEEQGYYGYTF.

The rearrangement links TRBV24-1 to TRBJ2-3; TRBD1 matches at 8 bases. The CDR3 consists of 17 residues. With V trimmed by 5 bases and J by 0 bases, 9 bases remained unmatched. Germline V CDR1 and CDR2: KGHDR, SFDVKD. CDR3 sequence: CATSGVRDRTSTDTQYF. For the CDR3, the DNA is TGTGCCACCAGTGGTGTCCGGGACAGGACTAGCACAGATACGCAGTATTTT.

As to this clone: Other DNA sequences in the sample encode the same CDR3. This CDR3 reads CSAVPGDTQYF. The CDR3 coding sequence is TGCAGTGCTGTGCCGGGGGATACGCAGTATTTT. V usage is TRBV20-1 and J usage is TRBJ2-3; possible D gene TRBD2, 5 bases. Between the trimmed V and J ends, which lost 5 bases and 6 bases, there was a span of 9 bases. CDR3 size: 11 residues. The germline V gene has CDR1 DFQATT and CDR2 SNEGSKA (reference sequence).